What follows are 22 T cell receptor beta chains derived from one specimen sequenced in a study of vaccination and CD4 T cells after COVID-19. These TCRs' antigens remain unknown. Indicated treatment: approximately nine-day PBMC culture with coronavirus spike peptide pools or control peptides (ViraFEST assay). Cultured CD4+ T cells had their DNA profiled by the Oncomine TCR Beta short-read assay. TCRdb passed the PCR reads through MiXCR, listing each CDR3 protein once. The data contain roughly 15,000 distinct CDR3 sequences, about 42% of them singletons. The starting material was CD4+ T cells from blood, cultured in vitro, obtained before SARS-CoV-2 vaccination. The origin of the receptors is a human donor who received a COVID-19 vaccine.

The chain links TRBV11-3 to TRBJ2-5; TRBD2 matches 13 bases. V dropped 5 bases and J dropped 3; count of bases not matched to a gene: 6. Germline CDR1 and CDR2: SGHNT and YENEEA. This CDR3 is 16 amino acids long. The CDR3 protein is CASSPQGLAGKETQYF. In DNA, the CDR3 is TGTGCCAGCAGCCCCCAGGGACTAGCGGGGAAAGAGACCCAGTACTTC. Supplemented by reference TRBV11-3 and TRBJ2-5, the full variable domain reads EAGVVQSPRYKIIEKKQPVAFWCNPISGHNTLYWYLQNLGQGPELLIRYENEEAVDDSQLPKDRFSAERLKGVDSTLKIQPAELGDSAVYLCASSPQGLAGKETQYFGPGTRLLVL.

This clonotype was detected a few times. The rearrangement joins TRBV19 to TRBJ1-2, with 7 positions matching TRBD1. The CDR3 is 16 amino acids. Unmatched junction bases numbered 11, after V lost 3 bases and J lost 4 bases. In germline, CDR1 is LNHDA, CDR2 SQIVND (reference sequence). The CDR3 nucleotides are TGTGCCAGTAGTATCGACAGACTCGGGACAGTCTATGGCTACACCTTC. It yields the protein CASSIDRLGTVYGYTF.

The chain employs TRBV24-1 and TRBJ2-5; TRBD2 matches at 9 bases. Germline lookup yields CDR1 KGHDR and CDR2 SFDVKD. J lost 2 bases, V lost 5 bases, and 11 bases had no gene match. The length of the CDR3 is 17 residues. The DNA for the CDR3 is TGTGCCACCAGTGGTAGGGGCGGGGGGGCTTCACAAGAGACCCAGTACTTC. Translation: CATSGRGGGASQETQYF.

This clonotype was recorded a few times. V and J are TRBV20-1 and TRBJ1-2; 7 bases line up with TRBD1. This CDR3 spans 15 amino acids. The V gene end was trimmed by 3 bases and the J gene end by 3 bases; junction bases not matched to a gene: 10. Germline CDR1 is DFQATT and CDR2 is SNEGSKA (reference sequence). The CDR3 DNA reads TGCAGTGCTAGGGGAGACAGGGATTGGCACTATGGCTACACCTTC. Amino acid sequence: CSARGDRDWHYGYTF.

The chain links TRBV12-3 or TRBV12-4 to TRBJ1-2; possible D gene TRBD1, 6 bases. V shed 2 bases and J shed 13 bases, with 11 bases lying between them. CDR3 length equals 11 residues. CDR3 residues: CASSLKGQCTF. DNA for the CDR3: TGTGCCAGCAGTTTAAAGGGACAATGCACCTTC.

V is TRBV11-3 and J is TRBJ2-6; TRBD1 aligns across 8 bases. CDR1 and CDR2 from the germline V gene are SGHNT and YENEEA. The CDR3 loop spans 17 amino acids. With V trimmed by 2 bases and J by 1 base, 4 bases remained unmatched. The CDR3 sequence: CASSLQGAGSGANVLTF. DNA of the CDR3: TGTGCCAGCAGCTTACAGGGGGCGGGTTCTGGGGCCAACGTCCTGACTTTC.

The sample holds a few counts of this clonotype. The chain links TRBV27 to TRBJ1-3, with D unclear. V was cut by 7 bases and J by 0 bases, with 7 bases left in between. CDR3 length equals 13 residues. CDR1 MNHEY and CDR2 SMNVEV come from the germline V gene (reference sequence). The CDR3 reads CASMANSGNTIYF. The DNA for the CDR3 is TGTGCCAGCATGGCCAACTCTGGAAACACCATATATTTT.

The chain recombines TRBV29-1 with TRBJ2-2; perhaps TRBD2 as D (7 bases). This CDR3 has 14 amino acids. Germline CDR1 and CDR2: SQVTM and ANQGSEA. Trimming removed 4 bases at V and 1 base at J, with 10 bases between. The CDR3 nucleotides are TGCAGCGTTGCGGGGGGACAGAACACCGGGGAGCTGTTTTTT. Its protein is CSVAGGQNTGELFF.

The chain recombines TRBV24-1 with TRBJ2-1; weak D call: TRBD1 (5 bases). Trimming cost V 0 bases and J 7 bases, with 15 bases left between them. The CDR3 is 16 residues long. Germline values: CDR1 KGHDR, CDR2 SFDVKD. The CDR3 here is CATSDLGRAGRNEQFF. The CDR3 nucleotides read TGTGCCACCAGTGATTTGGGCAGGGCAGGTAGGAATGAGCAGTTCTTC.

As concerns this clonotype: One junction end disagrees with the germline gene, perhaps due to a read error. The chain is built from TRBV20-1 and TRBJ1-5, with 8 nucleotides matching TRBD1. The CDR3 runs 14 residues. Looked up from germline, CDR1 is DFQATT and CDR2 is SNEGSKA (reference sequence). CDR3 residues: CSATGQDFSRPPHF. In nucleotides, the CDR3 is TGCAGTGCTACGGGACAGGATTTTAGCCGGCCCCCGCATTTT.

This sequence joins TRBV6-1 and TRBJ1-1, with D possibly TRBD1 on 6 matching bases. Germline V gene data show CDR1 as MNHNS and CDR2 as SASEGT. There are 15 residues in the CDR3. The germline V and J ends were trimmed by 4 bases and 4 bases, with 16 bases remaining between them. The CDR3 DNA reads TGTGCCAGCAGTGGGCCCCAACAGGGATCCACTGAAGCTTTCTTT. The encoded protein is CASSGPQQGSTEAFF.

The chain combines TRBV11-3 with TRBJ2-7; 12 nucleotides line up with TRBD2. V was clipped by 5 bases and J by 0 bases; unmatched bases: 2. The germline CDR1 and CDR2 sequences are SGHNT and YENEEA. CDR3 length: 15 amino acids. The CDR3, as DNA: TGTGCCAGCAGCGTACTAGCGGGGGGCTCCTACGAGCAGTACTTC. Its protein product is CASSVLAGGSYEQYF.

V and J are TRBV28 and TRBJ1-4; D gene uncertain. The CDR3 covers 16 residues. Trimming took 4 bases from V and 0 from J, leaving 12 bases between them. Germline V gene lookup returns CDR1 MDHEN and CDR2 SYDVKM. CDR3 nucleotide sequence: TGTGCCAGCAGTTCTCTGGGTGGGGCAACTAATGAAAAACTGTTTTTT. Protein product: CASSSLGGATNEKLFF.

The chain links TRBV12-3 or TRBV12-4 to TRBJ2-3; D is ambiguous. This CDR3 has 12 amino acids. Deletions cut 6 bases from V and 1 base from J, with 5 bases between. CDR3 bases: TGTGCCAGCAGGTGGGGCACAGATACGCAGTATTTT. Its protein is CASRWGTDTQYF.

The chain uses TRBV6-1 and TRBJ2-3, with D maybe TRBD1 (6 bases). In germline, CDR1 is MNHNS, CDR2 SASEGT. There are 15 residues in the CDR3. V lost 8 bases and J 4 bases, leaving 19 bases between the germline ends. The CDR3 region has the DNA TGTGCCAGCTCGGGGTGGACAGCGAGGGCAGATACGCAGTATTTT. Protein sequence: CASSGWTARADTQYF.

There are a few counts of this clonotype. DNA of the CDR3: TGTGCCAGCAGTGAAATAGAAGGCTATGGCTACACCTTC. It encodes CASSEIEGYGYTF. This chain joins TRBV6-1 and TRBJ1-2, with D hard to call. CDR1 and CDR2 from the germline V gene are MNHNS and SASEGT. This CDR3 has 13 residues. V was pared by 2 bases and J by 4 bases, with 8 bases between.

This clonotype was detected only a few times. The chain has TRBV27 and TRBJ2-2; D may correspond to TRBD1 or TRBD2 (5 bases each). Trimming shortened V by 2 bases and J by 1 base, and 14 bases separated the two germline ends. From germline, CDR1 is MNHEY and CDR2 SMNVEV (reference sequence). This CDR3 comprises 17 residues. DNA of the CDR3: TGTGCCAGCAGTTTAGGTTCCTGGGGACGGAACACCGGGGAGCTGTTTTTT. Translation: CASSLGSWGRNTGELFF.

This clonotype was counted only a few times. The V gene is TRBV7-2, the J gene TRBJ1-6; a weak D match, TRBD1 (6 bases). The V end was cut by 1 base, the J end by 10 bases, with 14 bases between. CDR3 length: 15 residues. Germline CDR1 SGHTA, CDR2 FQGNSA. This chain's CDR3 is CASSLGTVRSSPLHF. The CDR3 DNA sequence: TGTGCCAGCAGCTTAGGGACAGTCAGGAGCTCACCCCTCCACTTT.

The V and J genes are TRBV19 and TRBJ1-3; maybe TRBD1 (5 bases). The V gene lost 7 bases and the J gene lost 1 base, with 17 bases spanning the gap. CDR1 LNHDA and CDR2 SQIVND come from the germline V gene (reference sequence). This CDR3 has 16 residues. CDR3 protein: CASTPGRGASGNTIYF. In DNA form, the CDR3 reads TGTGCCAGTACCCCAGGACGAGGGGCATCTGGAAACACCATATATTTT.

The chain recombines TRBV23-1 with TRBJ2-7, with 7 positions matching TRBD1. TRBV23-1 is sorted into the ORF group, with uncertain function. The V segment lost 5 bases and the J segment 2 bases; nucleotides outside the gene matches: 6. CDR3 size: 14 residues. The CDR3 reads CASSAPGQTYEQYF. The CDR3, as DNA: TGCGCCAGCAGTGCCCCGGGACAGACCTACGAGCAGTACTTC.

This clonotype came up a few times. The rearrangement links TRBV7-9 to TRBJ2-3; 7 positions agree with TRBD1. The CDR3 is 16 residues long. Germline CDR1 SEHNR, CDR2 FQNEAQ (reference sequence). The J segment lost 2 bases and the V segment lost 5 bases, leaving 10 bases of the junction unmatched. This CDR3 reads CASSKGRDRNTDTQYF. For the CDR3, the DNA is TGTGCCAGCAGCAAGGGAAGGGACAGAAACACAGATACGCAGTATTTT. The full variable domain, in which reference TRBV7-9 and TRBJ2-3 provide the parts outside the CDR3, is DTGVSQNPRHKITKRGQNVTFRCDPISEHNRLYWYRQTLGQGPEFLTYFQNEAQLEKSRLLSDRFSAERPKGSFSTLEIQRTEQGDSAMYLCASSKGRDRNTDTQYFGPGTRLTVL.

The rearrangement uses TRBV4-2 and TRBJ2-3; D assignment may be TRBD1 or TRBD2 (5 bases each). CDR3 size: 13 residues. The V end was cut by 0 bases, the J end by 5 bases, with 6 bases between. Germline assignment: CDR1 LGHNA and CDR2 YNFKEQ. CDR3 DNA sequence: TGTGCCAGCAGCCAAGAGGGGGTAGATACGCAGTATTTT. Protein: CASSQEGVDTQYF.